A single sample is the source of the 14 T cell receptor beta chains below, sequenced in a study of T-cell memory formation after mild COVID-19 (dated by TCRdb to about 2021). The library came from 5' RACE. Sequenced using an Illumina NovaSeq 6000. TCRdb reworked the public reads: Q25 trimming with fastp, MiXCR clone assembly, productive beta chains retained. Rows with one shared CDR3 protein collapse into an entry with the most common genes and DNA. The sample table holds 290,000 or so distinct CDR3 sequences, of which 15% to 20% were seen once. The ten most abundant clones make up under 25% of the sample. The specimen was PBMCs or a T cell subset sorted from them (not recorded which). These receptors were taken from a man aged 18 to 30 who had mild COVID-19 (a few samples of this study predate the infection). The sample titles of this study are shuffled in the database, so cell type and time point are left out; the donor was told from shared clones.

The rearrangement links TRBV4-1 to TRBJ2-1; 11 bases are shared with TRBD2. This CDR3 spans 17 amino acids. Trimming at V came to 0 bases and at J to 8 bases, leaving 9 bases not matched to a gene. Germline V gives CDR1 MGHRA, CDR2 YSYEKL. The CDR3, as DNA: TGCGCCAGCAGCCAAGATCGAGACCTAGCGGGGGGTCATGAGCAGTTCTTC. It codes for CASSQDRDLAGGHEQFF.

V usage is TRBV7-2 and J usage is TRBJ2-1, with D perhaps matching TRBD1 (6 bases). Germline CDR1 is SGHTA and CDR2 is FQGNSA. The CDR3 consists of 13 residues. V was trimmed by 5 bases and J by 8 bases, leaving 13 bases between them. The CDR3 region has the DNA TGTGCCAGCAGCGCCTGGGACAAATATGAGCAGTTCTTC. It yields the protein CASSAWDKYEQFF.

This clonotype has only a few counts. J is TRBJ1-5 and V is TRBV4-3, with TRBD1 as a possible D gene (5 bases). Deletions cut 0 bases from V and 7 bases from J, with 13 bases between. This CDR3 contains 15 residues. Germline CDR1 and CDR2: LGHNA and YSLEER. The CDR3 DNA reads TGCGCCAGCAGCCAAGACCCGGGGGTAGGGCAGCCCCAGCATTTT. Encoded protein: CASSQDPGVGQPQHF.

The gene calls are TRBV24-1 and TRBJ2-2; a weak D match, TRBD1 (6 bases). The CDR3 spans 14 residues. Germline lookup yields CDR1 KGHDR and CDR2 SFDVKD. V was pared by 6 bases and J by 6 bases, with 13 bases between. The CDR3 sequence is CATSLHRAPGELFF. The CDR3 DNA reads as TGTGCCACCAGTTTGCACAGGGCACCCGGGGAGCTGTTTTTT.

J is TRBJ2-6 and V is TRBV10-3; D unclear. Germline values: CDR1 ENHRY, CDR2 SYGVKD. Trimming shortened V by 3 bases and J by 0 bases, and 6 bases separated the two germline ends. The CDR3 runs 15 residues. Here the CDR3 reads CAISEQTSGANVLTF. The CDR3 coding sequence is TGTGCCATCAGTGAACAAACCTCTGGGGCCAACGTCCTGACTTTC.

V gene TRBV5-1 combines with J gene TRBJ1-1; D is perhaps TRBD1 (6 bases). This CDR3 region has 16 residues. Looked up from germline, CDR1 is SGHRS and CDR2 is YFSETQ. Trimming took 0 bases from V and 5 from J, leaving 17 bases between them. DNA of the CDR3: TGCGCCAGCAGCTTGGATATGGGGGGCCGGGGGACTGAAGCTTTCTTT. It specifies CASSLDMGGRGTEAFF.

In DNA, the CDR3 is TGTGCCAGCAGTTTCGTACAGGGGCGGGAGACCCAGTACTTC. As protein: CASSFVQGRETQYF. The chain joins TRBV28 to TRBJ2-5, with 7 bases aligning to TRBD1. J gave up 5 bases and V 3 bases, and 6 bases lay outside the gene matches. Germline V CDR1 and CDR2: MDHEN, SYDVKM. The CDR3 loop spans 14 amino acids.

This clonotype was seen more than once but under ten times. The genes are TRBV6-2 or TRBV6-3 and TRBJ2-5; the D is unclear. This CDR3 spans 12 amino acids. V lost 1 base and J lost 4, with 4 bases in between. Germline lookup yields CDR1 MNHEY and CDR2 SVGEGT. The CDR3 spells CASSYFGETQYF. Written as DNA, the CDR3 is TGTGCCAGCAGTTACTTTGGAGAGACCCAGTACTTC.

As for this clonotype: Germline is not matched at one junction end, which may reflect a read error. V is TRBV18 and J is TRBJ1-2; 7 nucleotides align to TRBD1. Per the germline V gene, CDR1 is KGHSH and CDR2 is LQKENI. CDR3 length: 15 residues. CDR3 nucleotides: TGTGCCAGCTCACCGCGGGGGACAGACCACTATGTCTACACCTTC. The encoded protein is CASSPRGTDHYVYTF.

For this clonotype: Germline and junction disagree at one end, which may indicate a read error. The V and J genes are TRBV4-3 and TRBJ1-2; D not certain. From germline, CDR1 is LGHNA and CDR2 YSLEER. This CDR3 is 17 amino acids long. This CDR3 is CASSLELGSKPNYGCTF. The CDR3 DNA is TGCGCCAGCAGCCTTGAGTTAGGAAGCAAACCTAACTATGGCTGCACCTTC.

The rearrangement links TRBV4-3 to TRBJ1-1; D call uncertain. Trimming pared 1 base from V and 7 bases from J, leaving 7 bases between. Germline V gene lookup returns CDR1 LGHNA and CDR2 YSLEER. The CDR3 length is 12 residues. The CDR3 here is CASSQGSGEAFF. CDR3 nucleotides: TGCGCCAGCAGCCAAGGTTCAGGTGAAGCTTTCTTT.

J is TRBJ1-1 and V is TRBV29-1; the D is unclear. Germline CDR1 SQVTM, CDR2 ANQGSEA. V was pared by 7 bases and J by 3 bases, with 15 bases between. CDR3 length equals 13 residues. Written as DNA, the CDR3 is TGCAGCGCTACCCGGGCCCCGCACACTGAAGCTTTCTTT. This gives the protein CSATRAPHTEAFF.

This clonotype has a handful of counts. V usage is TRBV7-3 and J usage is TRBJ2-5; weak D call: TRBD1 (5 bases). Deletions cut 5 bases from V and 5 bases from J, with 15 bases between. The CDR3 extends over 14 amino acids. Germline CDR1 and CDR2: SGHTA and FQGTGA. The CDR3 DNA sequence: TGTGCCAGCAGCCTCTTGGGGCCCGGGGAGACCCAGTACTTC. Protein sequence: CASSLLGPGETQYF. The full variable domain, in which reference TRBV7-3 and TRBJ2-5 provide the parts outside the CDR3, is GAGVSQTPSNKVTEKGKYVELRCDPISGHTALYWYRQSLGQGPEFLIYFQGTGAADDSGLPNDRFFAVRPEGSVSTLKIQRTERGDSAVYLCASSLLGPGETQYFGPGTRLLVL.

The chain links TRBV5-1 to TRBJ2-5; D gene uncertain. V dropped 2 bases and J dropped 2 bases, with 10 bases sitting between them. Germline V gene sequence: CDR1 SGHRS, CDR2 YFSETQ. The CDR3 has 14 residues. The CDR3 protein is CASSFLEIQETQYF. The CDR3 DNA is TGCGCCAGCAGCTTCTTAGAGATACAAGAGACCCAGTACTTC.